One and the same sample provided the 8 T cell receptor beta chains below, sequenced in a study of blood T cell repertoires in COVID-19. Clones were sequenced by immunoSEQ multiplex PCR, and TCRdb holds only the in-frame ones, with some missing. The sample records around 110,000 clones, 80% being singletons. Sequenced material: peripheral blood. The receptors here all came from a man aged 55 to 70 with active or convalescent COVID-19.

This clone was picked up a small number of times. This sequence joins TRBV28 and TRBJ1-4, with D maybe TRBD1 (6 bases). Per the germline V gene, CDR1 is MDHEN and CDR2 is SYDVKM. This CDR3 is 16 amino acids long. The DNA of the CDR3 is TGTACCTCTAAGCAAGGGGGGGCTAGGCGTAATGAAAAACTGTTTTTT. Amino acid sequence: CTSKQGGARRNEKLFF.

This clone was counted between two and nine times. The chain recombines TRBV29-1 with TRBJ2-1, with D hard to call. Germline V CDR1 and CDR2: SQVTM, ANQGSEA. The V end was cut by 6 bases, the J end by 1 base, with 19 bases between. The CDR3 loop spans 16 amino acids. The chain's CDR3 is CSVRFLGFGSYNEQFF. CDR3 coding DNA: TGCAGCGTGAGGTTCTTAGGTTTTGGTTCCTACAATGAGCAGTTCTTC.

The chain combines TRBV13 with TRBJ2-6; perhaps TRBD1 as D (6 bases). There are 18 residues in the CDR3. Germline V gene sequence: CDR1 PRHDT, CDR2 FYEKMQ (reference sequence). V lost 0 bases, J lost 0 bases, and 12 bases lay in between. The CDR3 DNA reads TGTGCCAGCAGCTTAGGCAACAGGGAATACTCTGGGGCCAACGTCCTGACTTTC. Translating it yields CASSLGNREYSGANVLTF.

The chain employs TRBV27 and TRBJ1-6; D is unresolved. The CDR3 spans 14 residues. V shed 2 bases and J shed 8 bases, with 10 bases lying between them. Germline V gene data show CDR1 as MNHEY and CDR2 as SMNVEV (reference sequence). The CDR3 DNA is TGTGCCAGCAGTTTACCCCTTCCAGATTCACCCCTCCACTTT. This translates into CASSLPLPDSPLHF.

This sequence joins TRBV18 and TRBJ1-5; 9 bases agree with TRBD1. Germline V lookup: CDR1 KGHSH, CDR2 LQKENI. The V and J ends lost 6 bases and 9 bases, in that order; junction bases with no gene match: 12. This CDR3 has 15 amino acids. The chain's CDR3 is CASSLIGQGNGPQHF. As DNA, the CDR3 is TGTGCCAGCTCTCTGATCGGACAGGGGAATGGGCCCCAGCATTTT.

The CDR3 DNA reads as TGCAGCGTGGGACAGCAAGAGACCCAGTACTTC. Residues: CSVGQQETQYF. The chain carries TRBV29-1 and TRBJ2-5; the match to TRBD1 covers 7 bases. Germline values: CDR1 SQVTM, CDR2 ANQGSEA. Trimming took 6 bases from V and 2 from J; bases not matched to a gene: 0. CDR3 length equals 11 residues.

The V gene is TRBV28, the J gene TRBJ2-3; TRBD1 matches 9 bases. V gave up 8 bases and J gave up 4 bases; unmatched junction bases: 4. CDR3 size: 13 residues. The germline V gene has CDR1 MDHEN and CDR2 SYDVKM. The CDR3 reads CASEGQGPDTQYF. In DNA form, the CDR3 reads TGTGCCAGCGAGGGACAGGGACCAGATACGCAGTATTTT.

The rearrangement links TRBV5-1 to TRBJ2-3; D is unclear. V was shortened by 3 bases and J by 6 bases, with 14 bases between the two germline ends. Germline V gene sequence: CDR1 SGHRS, CDR2 YFSETQ. The CDR3 extends over 14 amino acids. CDR3 residues: CASSYLSYGDTQYF. DNA of the CDR3: TGCGCCAGCAGCTACCTCTCTTACGGGGATACGCAGTATTTT.